This T cell receptor beta chain was observed in a study of blood T cell repertoires in COVID-19. Looking at the study overall: Italy, Spain and the United States were the sources of the convalescent and acute COVID-19 samples. PBMCs, B-cell-depleted T cells, or T cells were the source of the cDNA or gDNA that made up the material.

Method: immunoSEQ multiplex PCR; TCRdb's copy keeps in-frame clones and lacks some. The table has fewer than 250,000 clones, around 83% seen once; the top ten hold 2.5% to 3%. Trimming left V 0 bases short and J 1 base short, with 7 bases between. The CDR3 spans 14 residues. Germline V lookup: CDR1 SGHTS, CDR2 YDEGEE. The sample was peripheral blood. The receptor was isolated from a man aged 50 to 59 with active or convalescent COVID-19. V and J are TRBV5-8 and TRBJ1-1, with a tentative D call TRBD1 (5 bases). DNA for the CDR3: TGTGCCAGCAGCTTGGGACAGTGGAACACTGAAGCTTTCTTT. Residues: CASSLGQWNTEAFF.